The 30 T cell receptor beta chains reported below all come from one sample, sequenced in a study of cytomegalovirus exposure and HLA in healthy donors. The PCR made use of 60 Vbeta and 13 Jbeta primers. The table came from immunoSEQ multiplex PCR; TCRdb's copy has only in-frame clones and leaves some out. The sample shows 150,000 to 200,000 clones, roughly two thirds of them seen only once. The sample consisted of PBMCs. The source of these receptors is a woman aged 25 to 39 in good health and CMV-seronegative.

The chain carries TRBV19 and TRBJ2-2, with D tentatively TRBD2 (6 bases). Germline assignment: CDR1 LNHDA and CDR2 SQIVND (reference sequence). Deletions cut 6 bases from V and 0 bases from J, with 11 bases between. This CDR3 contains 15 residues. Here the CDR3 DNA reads TGTGCCAGTAGAATGGGGGGTGCGAACACCGGGGAGCTGTTTTTT. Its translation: CASRMGGANTGELFF.

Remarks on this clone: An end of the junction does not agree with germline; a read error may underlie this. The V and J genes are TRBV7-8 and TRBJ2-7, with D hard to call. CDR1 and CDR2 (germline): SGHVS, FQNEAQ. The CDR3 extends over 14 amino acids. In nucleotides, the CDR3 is TGTGCCAGCAGCTTAAGCCACTACTCCCACGAGCAGTACTTC. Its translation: CASSLSHYSHEQYF.

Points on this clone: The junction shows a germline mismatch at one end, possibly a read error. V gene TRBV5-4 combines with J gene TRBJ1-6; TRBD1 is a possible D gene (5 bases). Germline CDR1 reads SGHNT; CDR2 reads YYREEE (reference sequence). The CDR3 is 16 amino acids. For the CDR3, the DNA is TGTGCCAGCAGCTTTGGGCCCCGCCGGGGGAATTCACCCCTCCCCTTT. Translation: CASSFGPRRGNSPLPF. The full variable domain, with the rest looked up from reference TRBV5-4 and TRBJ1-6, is ETGVTQSPTHLIKTRGQQVTLRCSSQSGHNTVSWYQQALGQGPQFIFQYYREEENGRGNFPPRFSGLQFPNYSSELNVNALELDDSALYLCASSFGPRRGNSPLPFGNGTRLTVT.

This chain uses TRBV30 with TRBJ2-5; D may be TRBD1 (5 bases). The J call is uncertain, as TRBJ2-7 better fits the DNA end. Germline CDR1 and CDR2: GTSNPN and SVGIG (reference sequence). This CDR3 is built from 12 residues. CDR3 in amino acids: CAWGHLVYEQYF. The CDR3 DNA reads TGTGCCTGGGGACATCTGGTCTACGAGCAGTACTTC.

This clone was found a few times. CDR3 sequence: CASSGPYEQYF. CDR3 DNA: TGTGCCAGCAGCGGGCCTTACGAGCAGTACTTC. V is TRBV7-9 and J is TRBJ2-7; unclear D gene. Germline CDR1 is SEHNR and CDR2 is FQNEAQ (reference sequence). CDR3 length: 11 amino acids. V was pared by 5 bases and J by 4 bases, with 6 bases between. Filled out from reference TRBV7-9 and TRBJ2-7, the complete variable domain reads DTGVSQNPRHKITKRGQNVTFRCDPISEHNRLYWYRQTLGQGPEFLTYFQNEAQLEKSRLLSDRFSAERPKGSFSTLEIQRTEQGDSAMYLCASSGPYEQYFGPGTRLTVT.

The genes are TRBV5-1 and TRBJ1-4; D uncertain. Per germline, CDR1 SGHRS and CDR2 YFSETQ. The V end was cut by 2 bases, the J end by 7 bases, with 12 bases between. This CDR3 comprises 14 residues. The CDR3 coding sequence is TGCGCCAGCAGCTTCACTACCACGGGTGAAAAACTGTTTTTT. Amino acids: CASSFTTTGEKLFF.

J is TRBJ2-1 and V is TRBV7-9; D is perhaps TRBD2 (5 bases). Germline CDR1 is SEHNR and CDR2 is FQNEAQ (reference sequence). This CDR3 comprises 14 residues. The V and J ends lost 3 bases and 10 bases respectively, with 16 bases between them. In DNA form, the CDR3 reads TGTGCCAGCAGCTTTAGGAGCCCATCGGGGGAGCAGTTCTTC. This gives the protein CASSFRSPSGEQFF. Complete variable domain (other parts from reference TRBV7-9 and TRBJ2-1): DTGVSQNPRHKITKRGQNVTFRCDPISEHNRLYWYRQTLGQGPEFLTYFQNEAQLEKSRLLSDRFSAERPKGSFSTLEIQRTEQGDSAMYLCASSFRSPSGEQFFGPGTRLTVL.

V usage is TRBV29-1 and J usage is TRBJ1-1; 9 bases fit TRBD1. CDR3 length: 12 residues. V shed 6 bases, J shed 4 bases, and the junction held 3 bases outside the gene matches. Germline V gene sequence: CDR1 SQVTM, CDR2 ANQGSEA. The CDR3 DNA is TGCAGCGTAAGACAGGGGGTCACTGAAGCTTTCTTT. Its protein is CSVRQGVTEAFF. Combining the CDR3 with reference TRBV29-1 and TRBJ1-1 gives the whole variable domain SAVISQKPSRDICQRGTSLTIQCQVDSQVTMMFWYRQQPGQSLTLIATANQGSEATYESGFVIDKFPISRPNLTFSTLTVSNMSPEDSSIYLCSVRQGVTEAFFGQGTRLTVV.

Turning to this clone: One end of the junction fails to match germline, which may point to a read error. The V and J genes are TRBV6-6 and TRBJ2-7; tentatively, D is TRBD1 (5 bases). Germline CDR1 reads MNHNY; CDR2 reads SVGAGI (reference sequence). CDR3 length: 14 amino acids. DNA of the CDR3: TGTGCCAGCAGAATGGGCAGGGCGTCCTACGCGCAGTACTTC. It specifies CASRMGRASYAQYF.

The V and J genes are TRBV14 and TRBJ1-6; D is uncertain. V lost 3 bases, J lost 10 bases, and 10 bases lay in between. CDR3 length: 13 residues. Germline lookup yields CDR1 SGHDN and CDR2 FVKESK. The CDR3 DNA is TGTGCCAGCAGCCAGACGGGGAGCTCACCCCTCCACTTT. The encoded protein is CASSQTGSSPLHF.

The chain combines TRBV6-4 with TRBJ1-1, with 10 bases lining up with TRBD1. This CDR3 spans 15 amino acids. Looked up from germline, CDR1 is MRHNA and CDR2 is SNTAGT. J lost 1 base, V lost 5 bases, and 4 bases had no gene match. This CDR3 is CASSRDRGGNTEAFF. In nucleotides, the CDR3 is TGTGCCAGCAGTAGGGACAGGGGAGGGAACACTGAAGCTTTCTTT.

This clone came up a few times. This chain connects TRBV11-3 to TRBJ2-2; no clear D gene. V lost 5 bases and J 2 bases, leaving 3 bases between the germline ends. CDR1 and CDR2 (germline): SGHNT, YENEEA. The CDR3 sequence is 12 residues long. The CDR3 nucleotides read TGTGCCAGCAGCCCAAACACCGGGGAGCTGTTTTTT. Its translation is CASSPNTGELFF. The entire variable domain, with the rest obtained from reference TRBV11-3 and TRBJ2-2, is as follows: EAGVVQSPRYKIIEKKQPVAFWCNPISGHNTLYWYLQNLGQGPELLIRYENEEAVDDSQLPKDRFSAERLKGVDSTLKIQPAELGDSAVYLCASSPNTGELFFGEGSRLTVL.

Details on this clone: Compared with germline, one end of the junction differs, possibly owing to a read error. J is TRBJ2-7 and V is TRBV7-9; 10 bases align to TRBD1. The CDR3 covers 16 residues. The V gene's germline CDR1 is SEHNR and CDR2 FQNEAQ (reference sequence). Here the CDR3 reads CSSSFEDSGQGYEQYF. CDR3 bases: TGTTCCAGCAGCTTCGAGGATTCGGGACAGGGGTACGAGCAGTACTTC.

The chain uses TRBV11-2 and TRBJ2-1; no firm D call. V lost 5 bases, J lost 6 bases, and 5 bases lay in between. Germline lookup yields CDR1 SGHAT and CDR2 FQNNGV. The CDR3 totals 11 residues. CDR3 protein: CASSLSNEQFF. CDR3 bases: TGTGCCAGCAGCCTGAGCAATGAGCAGTTCTTC.

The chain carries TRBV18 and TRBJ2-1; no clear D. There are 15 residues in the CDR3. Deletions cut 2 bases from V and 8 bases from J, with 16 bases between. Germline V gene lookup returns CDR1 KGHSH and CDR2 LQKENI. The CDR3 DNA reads TGTGCCAGCTCACCAGCCAGGTGGGCTTCATATGAGCAGTTCTTC. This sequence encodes CASSPARWASYEQFF.

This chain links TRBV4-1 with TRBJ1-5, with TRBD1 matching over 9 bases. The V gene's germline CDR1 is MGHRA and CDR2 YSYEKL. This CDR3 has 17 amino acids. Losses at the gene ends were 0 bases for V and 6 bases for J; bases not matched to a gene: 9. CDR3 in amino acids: CASSQDPGTGSFQPQHF. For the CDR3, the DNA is TGCGCCAGCAGCCAAGACCCCGGGACAGGGAGTTTTCAGCCCCAGCATTTT.

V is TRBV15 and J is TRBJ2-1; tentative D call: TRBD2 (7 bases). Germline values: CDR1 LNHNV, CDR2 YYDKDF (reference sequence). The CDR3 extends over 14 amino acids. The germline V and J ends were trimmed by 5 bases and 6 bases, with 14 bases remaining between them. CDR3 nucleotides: TGTGCCACCAGCCTTAGGGGGGGGGCCAATGAGCAGTTCTTC. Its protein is CATSLRGGANEQFF.

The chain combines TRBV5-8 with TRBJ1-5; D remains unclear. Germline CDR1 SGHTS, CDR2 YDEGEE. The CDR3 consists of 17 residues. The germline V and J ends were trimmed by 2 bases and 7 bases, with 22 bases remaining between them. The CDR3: CASSFTLDAAGSQPQHF. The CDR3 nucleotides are TGTGCCAGCAGCTTTACCCTGGACGCGGCCGGGAGCCAGCCCCAGCATTTT.

The CDR3 loop reads CASSRGQGAMETQYF. For the CDR3, the DNA is TGTGCCAGCAGTAGGGGACAGGGGGCAATGGAGACCCAGTACTTC. The chain employs TRBV25-1 and TRBJ2-5, with 12 bases matching TRBD1. V was pared by 5 bases and J by 5 bases, with 6 bases of the junction left unmatched. The CDR3 has 15 residues. Germline V gene lookup returns CDR1 MGHDK and CDR2 SYGVNS.

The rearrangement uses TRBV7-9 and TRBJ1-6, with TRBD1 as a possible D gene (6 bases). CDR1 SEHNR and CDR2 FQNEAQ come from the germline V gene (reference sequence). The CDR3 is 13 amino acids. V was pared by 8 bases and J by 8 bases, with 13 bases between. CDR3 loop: CASRGQTYSPLHF. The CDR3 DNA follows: TGTGCCAGCCGTGGACAGACCTATTCACCCCTCCACTTT.

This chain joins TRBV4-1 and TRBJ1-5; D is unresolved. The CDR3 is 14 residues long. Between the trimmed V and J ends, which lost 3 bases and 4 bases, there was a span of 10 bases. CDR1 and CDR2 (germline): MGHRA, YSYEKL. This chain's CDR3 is CASSHPLSNQPQHF. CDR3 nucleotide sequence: TGCGCCAGCAGCCACCCCCTTTCTAATCAGCCCCAGCATTTT.

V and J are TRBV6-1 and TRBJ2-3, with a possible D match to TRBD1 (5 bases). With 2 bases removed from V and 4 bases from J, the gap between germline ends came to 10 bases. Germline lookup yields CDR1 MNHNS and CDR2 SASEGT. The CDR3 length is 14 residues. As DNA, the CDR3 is TGTGCCAGCAGTGAACAGGGTCTTGCAGATACGCAGTATTTT. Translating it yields CASSEQGLADTQYF.

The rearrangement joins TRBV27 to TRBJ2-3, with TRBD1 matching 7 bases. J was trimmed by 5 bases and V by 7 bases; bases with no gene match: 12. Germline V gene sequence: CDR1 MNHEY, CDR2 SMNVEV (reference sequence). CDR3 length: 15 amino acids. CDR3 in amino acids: CASTPGRGRGDTQYF. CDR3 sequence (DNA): TGTGCCAGCACTCCTGGTAGGGGGCGAGGAGATACGCAGTATTTT.

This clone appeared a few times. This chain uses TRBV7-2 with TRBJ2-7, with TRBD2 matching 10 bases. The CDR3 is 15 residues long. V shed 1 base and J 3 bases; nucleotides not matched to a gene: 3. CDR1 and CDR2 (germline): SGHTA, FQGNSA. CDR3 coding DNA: TGTGCCAGCAGCTTAGGGGGACTAGCGATCTACGAGCAGTACTTC. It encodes CASSLGGLAIYEQYF.

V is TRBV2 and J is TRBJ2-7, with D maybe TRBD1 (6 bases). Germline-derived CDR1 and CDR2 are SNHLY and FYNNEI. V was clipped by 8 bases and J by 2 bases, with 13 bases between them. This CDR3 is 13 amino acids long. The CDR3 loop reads CASGQGMTYEQYF. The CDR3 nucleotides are TGTGCCAGCGGCCAGGGGATGACCTACGAGCAGTACTTC.

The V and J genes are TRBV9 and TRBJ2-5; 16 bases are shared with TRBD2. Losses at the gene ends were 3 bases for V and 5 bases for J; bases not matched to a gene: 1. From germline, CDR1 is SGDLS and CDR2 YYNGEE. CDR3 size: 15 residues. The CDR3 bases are TGTGCCAGCAGCGGGGGACTAGCGGGAGGGGAGACCCAGTACTTC. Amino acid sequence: CASSGGLAGGETQYF.

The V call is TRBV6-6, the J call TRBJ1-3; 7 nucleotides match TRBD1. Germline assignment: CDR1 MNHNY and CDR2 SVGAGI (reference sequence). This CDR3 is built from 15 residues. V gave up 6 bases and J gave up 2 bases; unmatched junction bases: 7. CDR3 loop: CASRRYRGAGNTIYF. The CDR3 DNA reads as TGTGCCAGCAGGCGCTACAGGGGAGCTGGAAACACCATATATTTT.

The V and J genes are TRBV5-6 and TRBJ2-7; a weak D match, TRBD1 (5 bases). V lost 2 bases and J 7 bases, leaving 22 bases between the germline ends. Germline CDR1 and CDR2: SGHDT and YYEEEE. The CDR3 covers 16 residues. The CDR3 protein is CASSLATAISVREQYF. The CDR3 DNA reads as TGTGCCAGCAGCTTAGCGACAGCCATCTCGGTACGGGAGCAGTACTTC.

The CDR3 is CASSPIWGRTYEQYF. As DNA, the CDR3 is TGTGCCAGCAGCCCAATTTGGGGCCGGACCTACGAGCAGTACTTC. The rearrangement joins TRBV7-9 to TRBJ2-7; possible D gene TRBD1, 5 bases. Germline V gene lookup returns CDR1 SEHNR and CDR2 FQNEAQ (reference sequence). Trimming shortened V by 5 bases and J by 2 bases, and 16 bases separated the two germline ends. The CDR3 consists of 15 residues.

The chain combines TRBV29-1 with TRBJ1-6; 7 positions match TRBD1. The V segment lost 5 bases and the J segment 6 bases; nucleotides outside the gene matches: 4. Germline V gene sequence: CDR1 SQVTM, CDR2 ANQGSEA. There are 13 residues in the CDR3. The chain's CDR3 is CSVKQGFNSPLHF. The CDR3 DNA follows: TGCAGCGTTAAACAGGGGTTTAATTCACCCCTCCACTTT.